This T cell receptor (beta chain) stems from a study of shared clonotypes between healthy human individuals. Using immunoSEQ multiplex PCR, the repertoire was profiled, and TCRdb retains in-frame clones only, with some absent. This table has about 2.4 million clones, more than 85% appearing once. The CDR3 extends over 16 amino acids. From germline, CDR1 is LGHNA and CDR2 YNFKEQ. The V end lost 4 bases, the J end lost 6 bases, and 19 bases lay between the germline ends. V and J are TRBV4-2 and TRBJ2-1, with D maybe TRBD1 (6 bases). This receptor was obtained from a man aged 18 to 29 in good health. Some clones in this sample may be carry-over from other donors' samples. The material sequenced was naive CD4+ T cells from PBMCs. The subset is: CD45RA+ positively selected. The CDR3 sequence: CASSPWLQGPSNEQFF. CDR3 DNA: TGTGCCAGCAGCCCTTGGTTACAGGGCCCCTCCAATGAGCAGTTCTTC.